The 15 T cell receptor beta chains in this list originate from one sample, sequenced in a study of vaccination effects on CD4 cells after COVID-19. TCRdb keeps only in-frame clones here, not all; method: immunoSEQ multiplex PCR. The sample lists 35,000 to 55,000 clones; around 80% were seen once. Their specific antigens are unknown. Before sequencing, viral peptide pools were used by the ViraFEST assay to expand antigen-specific CD4+ T cells. Upon completion of about ten days in culture, CD4+ T cells were isolated. PCR showed that the person got SARS-CoV-2 infection at some point between March and December 2020. The specimen was CD4+ T cells from PBMCs cultured with a peptide pool, collected before COVID-19 vaccination. The receptors come from a human donor who had a prior SARS-CoV-2 infection.

The chain employs TRBV7-6 and TRBJ2-5, with 12 positions matching TRBD1. The CDR3 length is 16 residues. Germline V CDR1 and CDR2: SGHVS, FNYEAQ. J was trimmed by 5 bases and V by 5 bases; bases with no gene match: 9. The CDR3: CASSPRDRGLGETQYF. CDR3 in DNA: TGTGCCAGCAGCCCCCGGGACAGGGGGCTAGGGGAGACCCAGTACTTC.

The CDR3 loop is CASSLLRTSGAYF. In nucleotides, the CDR3 is TGCGCCAGCAGCTTGCTCAGAACGAGCGGCGCGTACTTC. This chain joins TRBV5-1 and TRBJ2-7, with D possibly being TRBD2 (5 bases). Germline CDR1 and CDR2: SGHRS and YFSETQ. V lost 1 base and J lost 12, with 17 bases in between. This CDR3 has 13 residues.

The V call is TRBV2, the J call TRBJ1-2; 8 bases fit TRBD1. Looked up from germline, CDR1 is SNHLY and CDR2 is FYNNEI. V lost 9 bases to trimming and J lost 5 bases; unmatched junction nucleotides: 2. The CDR3 extends over 11 amino acids. CDR3: CASGQGYGYTF. The CDR3, as DNA: TGTGCCAGTGGACAGGGTTATGGCTACACCTTC. Full variable domain (remainder filled in from reference TRBV2 and TRBJ1-2): EPEVTQTPSHQVTQMGQEVILRCVPISNHLYFYWYRQILGQKVEFLVSFYNNEISEKSEIFDDQFSVERPDGSNFTLKIRSTKLEDSAMYFCASGQGYGYTFGSGTRLTVV.

This clone was detected once. J is TRBJ2-1 and V is TRBV7-2, with 12 bases identical to TRBD1. The CDR3 spans 15 residues. In germline, CDR1 is SGHTA, CDR2 FQGNSA. V shed 2 bases, J shed 8 bases, and the junction held 4 bases outside the gene matches. CDR3 DNA: TGTGCCAGCAGCTTAATGGGACAGGGGGCAGATGAGCAGTTCTTC. Amino acids: CASSLMGQGADEQFF.

The rearrangement uses TRBV5-1 and TRBJ2-2, with D perhaps matching TRBD2 (5 bases). V gave up 0 bases and J gave up 5 bases, with 11 bases separating them. The germline V gene has CDR1 SGHRS and CDR2 YFSETQ. This CDR3 has 15 residues. CDR3 in amino acids: CASSLVLEGTGELFF. The CDR3 DNA follows: TGCGCCAGCAGCTTGGTACTAGAGGGTACCGGGGAGCTGTTTTTT.

This chain links TRBV28 with TRBJ2-7; TRBD1 matches 8 bases. Germline V gene data show CDR1 as MDHEN and CDR2 as SYDVKM. The CDR3 runs 20 residues. The V segment lost 1 base and the J segment 4 bases; nucleotides outside the gene matches: 21. The CDR3 DNA reads TGTGCCAGCAGTTTATTGTTGGGCAGGGGGCCTGTCCGTCCTTCTTACGAGCAGTACTTC. It is translated as CASSLLLGRGPVRPSYEQYF. Based on the CDR3 plus reference TRBV28 and TRBJ2-7, the full variable domain is DVKVTQSSRYLVKRTGEKVFLECVQDMDHENMFWYRQDPGLGLRLIYFSYDVKMKEKGDIPEGYSVSREKKERFSLILESASTNQTSMYLCASSLLLGRGPVRPSYEQYFGPGTRLTVT.

The rearrangement links TRBV5-5 to TRBJ1-1; D possibly corresponds to TRBD1 (6 bases). CDR3 length: 14 residues. The germline gives CDR1 SGHKS, CDR2 YYEKEE (reference sequence). V was pared by 4 bases and J by 7 bases, with 17 bases between. The CDR3 DNA reads TGTGCCAGCAGCCCCCATCTTTGGGGGCATGAAGCTTTCTTT. Protein sequence: CASSPHLWGHEAFF.

This chain uses TRBV5-1 with TRBJ1-6, with a possible D match to TRBD1 (5 bases). The CDR3 is made up of 15 amino acids. V shed 0 bases and J shed 7 bases, with 11 bases lying between them. The V gene's germline CDR1 is SGHRS and CDR2 YFSETQ. CDR3 nucleotides: TGCGCCAGCAGCTTGGATCCGGGGCAGAATTCACCCCTCCACTTT. Translated, it gives CASSLDPGQNSPLHF. Using reference TRBV5-1 and TRBJ1-6 for the parts outside the CDR3, the full variable domain is KAGVTQTPRYLIKTRGQQVTLSCSPISGHRSVSWYQQTPGQGLQFLFEYFSETQRNKGNFPGRFSGRQFSNSRSEMNVSTLELGDSALYLCASSLDPGQNSPLHFGNGTRLTVT.

J is TRBJ1-2 and V is TRBV5-1; D remains unclear. The V gene's germline CDR1 is SGHRS and CDR2 YFSETQ. The V end was cut by 4 bases, the J end by 1 base, with 8 bases between. The CDR3 has 13 amino acids. As DNA, the CDR3 is TGCGCCAGCAGCCAGGCCAGTAACTATGGCTACACCTTC. It specifies CASSQASNYGYTF.

The chain carries TRBV7-2 and TRBJ2-3; D not resolved. V lost 8 bases to trimming and J lost 6 bases, with 15 bases between them. The CDR3 covers 13 residues. CDR1 SGHTA and CDR2 FQGNSA come from the germline V gene. The CDR3 loop is CASRYASRDTQYF. Here the CDR3 DNA reads TGTGCCAGCCGATACGCCTCCAGGGATACGCAGTATTTT.

This rearrangement joins TRBV9 to TRBJ1-4; TRBD1 is a possible D gene (5 bases). V lost 0 bases and J 5 bases, leaving 5 bases between the germline ends. The CDR3 loop spans 13 amino acids. Germline V lookup: CDR1 SGDLS, CDR2 YYNGEE. In DNA form, the CDR3 reads TGTGCCAGCAGCGTAGGACAGAATGAAAAACTGTTTTTT. Amino acid sequence: CASSVGQNEKLFF.

The chain uses TRBV9 and TRBJ1-6; D is undetermined. CDR1 and CDR2 (germline): SGDLS, YYNGEE. The CDR3 loop spans 19 amino acids. V lost 0 bases, J lost 7 bases, and 23 bases lay in between. CDR3 in DNA: TGTGCCAGCAGCGTAGTATGGGGAAGTTCGCTGGCTTACAATTCACCCCTCCACTTT. This gives the protein CASSVVWGSSLAYNSPLHF.

V is TRBV7-9 and J is TRBJ2-5, with 8 bases identical to TRBD2. Germline assignment: CDR1 SEHNR and CDR2 FQNEAQ (reference sequence). After removal of 9 bases from V and 5 bases from J, the junction contained 23 bases not matched to a gene. The CDR3 runs to 18 residues. The CDR3 loop reads CASVNRGSGARPGETQYF. As DNA, the CDR3 is TGTGCCAGTGTAAACCGGGGTAGCGGGGCCAGGCCAGGGGAGACCCAGTACTTC.

CDR3 sequence (DNA): TGCACCAGCAGCCCCACCAAGCGGGAGGGCCTCGGGGAGACCCAGTACTTC. Its translation is CTSSPTKREGLGETQYF. V is TRBV1 and J is TRBJ2-5; no check of the table's D call, TRBD2, against the DNA was made. TRBV1 is shown as a pseudogene. The CDR3 length is 17 residues.

V and J are TRBV19 and TRBJ2-1, with D hard to call. This CDR3 comprises 12 residues. CDR1 is LNHDA and CDR2 is SQIVND in the germline V gene (reference sequence). V shed 11 bases and J shed 5 bases, with 13 bases lying between them. This CDR3 is CASLDSNNEQFF. The CDR3 nucleotides read TGTGCCTCCTTAGACTCGAACAATGAGCAGTTCTTC.